This TCR beta chain is drawn from a study of blood T cells in healthy people across ages. The table lists this clonotype with a count of one. Its antigen remains unknown. The authors drew approximately 9 milliliters of peripheral blood from each donor. With a J-beta primer mix and a sample-barcoded 5' primer, a second PCR ran 7 to 11 cycles. The template-switch adaptor was a 5' adaptor with 12 random nucleotides. It tagged each cDNA molecule. TCRdb reprocessed the 5' RACE reads with MiXCR, giving one entry per CDR3 protein. The table has 1.2 million to 1.5 million distinct CDR3 sequences, approximately 40% seen once. General study points: The recorded TCR beta diversity per million T cells decreased in a roughly linear manner with age. The long-lived group displayed more naive CD4+ cells, plus higher diversity, than the aged donors did.

The sample was blood. The receptor was isolated from a woman between 18 and 29 years old in good health.

This chain's CDR3 is CAWSPPGPVPRAFF. CDR3 in DNA: TGTGCCTGGAGTCCCCCGGGGCCAGTCCCTAGAGCTTTCTTT. This sequence joins TRBV30 and TRBJ1-1; D may be TRBD1 (5 bases). Germline V gene sequence: CDR1 GTSNPN, CDR2 SVGIG (reference sequence). The ends were cut back, 2 bases at V and 10 bases at J, with 20 bases in the middle. The CDR3 totals 14 residues.